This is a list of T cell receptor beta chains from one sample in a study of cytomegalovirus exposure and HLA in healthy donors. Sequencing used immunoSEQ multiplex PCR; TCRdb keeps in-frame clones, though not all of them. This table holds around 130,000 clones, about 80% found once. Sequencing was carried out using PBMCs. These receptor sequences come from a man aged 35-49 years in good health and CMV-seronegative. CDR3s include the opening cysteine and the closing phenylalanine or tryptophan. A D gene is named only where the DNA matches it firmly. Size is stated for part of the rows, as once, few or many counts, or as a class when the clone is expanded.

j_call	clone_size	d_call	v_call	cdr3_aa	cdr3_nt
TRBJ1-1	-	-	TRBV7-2	CASSTYGQEAFF	TGTGCCAGCAGCACATATGGACAGGAAGCTTTCTTT
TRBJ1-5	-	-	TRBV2	CASSVRGLNQPQHF	TGTGCCAGCAGTGTCAGGGGTCTTAATCAGCCCCAGCATTTT
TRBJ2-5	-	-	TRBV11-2	CASSFRSPREETQYF	TGTGCCAGCAGCTTCAGGAGTCCCAGGGAAGAGACCCAGTACTTC
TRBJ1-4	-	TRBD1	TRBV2	CASRAGQGEEKLFF	TGTGCCAGCAGGGCGGGACAGGGGGAAGAAAAACTGTTTTTT
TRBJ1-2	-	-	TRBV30	CAWRQANGYTF	TGTGCCTGGAGGCAGGCTAATGGCTACACCTTC
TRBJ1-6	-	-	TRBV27	CASRLDGNSPLHF	TGTGCCAGCAGACTAGATGGGAATTCACCCCTCCACTTT
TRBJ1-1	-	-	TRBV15	CATSSRERTEAFF	TGTGCCACCAGCAGCAGGGAAAGGACTGAAGCTTTCTTT
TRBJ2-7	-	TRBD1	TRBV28	CASSLWRDREGGEQYF	TGTGCCAGCAGTTTATGGAGGGACAGGGAGGGAGGCGAGCAGTACTTC
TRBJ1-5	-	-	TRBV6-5	CASSATTLQPQHF	TGTGCCAGCAGTGCAACGACACTTCAGCCCCAGCATTTT
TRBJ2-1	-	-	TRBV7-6	CASSLGSGFYNEQFF	TGTGCCAGCAGCTTAGGTAGCGGTTTCTACAATGAGCAGTTCTTC
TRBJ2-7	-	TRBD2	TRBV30	CAWSVVGSGNSYEQYF	TGTGCCTGGAGTGTAGTGGGTAGCGGGAACTCCTACGAGCAGTACTTC
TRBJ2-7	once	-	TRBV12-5	CASRQDSYEQYF	TGTGCCTCCCGACAGGACTCCTACGAGCAGTACTTC
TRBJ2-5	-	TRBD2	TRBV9	CASSVGGGPKETQYF	TGTGCCAGCAGCGTAGGCGGGGGACCAAAAGAGACCCAGTACTTC
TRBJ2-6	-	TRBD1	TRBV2	CASSLQGAGANVLTF	TGTGCCAGCAGTCTACAGGGGGCCGGGGCCAACGTCCTGACTTTC
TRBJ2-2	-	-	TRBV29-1	CSAFGQLETGELFF	TGCAGCGCATTTGGACAGTTGGAAACCGGGGAGCTGTTTTTT
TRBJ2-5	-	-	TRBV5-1	CASSLNLAGEGQETQYF	TGCGCCAGCAGCTTGAATCTGGCAGGGGAGGGCCAAGAGACCCAGTACTTC
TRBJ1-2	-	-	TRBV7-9	CASSFAGNTGRSYGYTF	TGTGCCAGCAGCTTTGCGGGCAATACAGGGAGAAGCTATGGCTACACCTTC
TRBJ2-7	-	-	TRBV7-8	CASSLIEQSGEQYF	TGTGCCAGCAGCTTAATTGAACAGAGCGGCGAGCAGTACTTC
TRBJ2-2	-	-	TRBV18	CASSPTRISNTGELFF	TGTGCCAGCTCACCTACTAGAATATCGAACACCGGGGAGCTGTTTTTT
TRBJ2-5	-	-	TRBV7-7	CASSLGQASETQYF	TGTGCCAGCAGCTTAGGTCAGGCTTCGGAGACCCAGTACTTC
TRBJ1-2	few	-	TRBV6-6	CASSRVDYGYTF	TGTGCCAGCAGCAGGGTCGACTATGGCTACACCTTC
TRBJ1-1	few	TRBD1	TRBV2	CASGTGGTEAFF	TGTGCCAGCGGGACAGGGGGCACTGAAGCTTTCTTT
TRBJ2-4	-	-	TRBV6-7	CASSSGYGNIQYF	TGTGCCAGCAGTTCAGGGTATGGAAACATTCAGTACTTC
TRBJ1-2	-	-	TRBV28	CASSWPGEANYGYTF	TGTGCCAGCAGTTGGCCCGGGGAGGCTAACTATGGCTACACCTTC